The present T cell receptor beta chain was sequenced within a study of graft-versus-host responses after intestinal transplantation. Study as a whole: Transplant types were multivisceral, liver-intestinal, or isolated intestinal. Every one of the recipients received anti-thymocyte globulin induction and afterwards took tacrolimus and steroids for around 3 years.

Profiled with immunoSEQ multiplex PCR; TCRdb holds only in-frame clones, not every one. The sample contains about 47,000 clones, 85% to 95% of which appear only once. Sequenced material: PBMCs, taken about 120 weeks after a first intestinal transplant, on the day of a second. The source of this sequence is a human patient who received an intestinal transplant, so some T cells may come from the graft donor.

The CDR3 loop is CASSLEGVRNTEAFF. The CDR3 nucleotides are TGCGCCAGCAGCTTGGAAGGGGTGCGGAACACTGAAGCTTTCTTT. The rearrangement links TRBV5-1 to TRBJ1-1; a weak D match, TRBD1 (5 bases). CDR3 length equals 15 residues. Germline V gene lookup returns CDR1 SGHRS and CDR2 YFSETQ. V gave up 0 bases and J gave up 1 base, with 10 bases separating them.